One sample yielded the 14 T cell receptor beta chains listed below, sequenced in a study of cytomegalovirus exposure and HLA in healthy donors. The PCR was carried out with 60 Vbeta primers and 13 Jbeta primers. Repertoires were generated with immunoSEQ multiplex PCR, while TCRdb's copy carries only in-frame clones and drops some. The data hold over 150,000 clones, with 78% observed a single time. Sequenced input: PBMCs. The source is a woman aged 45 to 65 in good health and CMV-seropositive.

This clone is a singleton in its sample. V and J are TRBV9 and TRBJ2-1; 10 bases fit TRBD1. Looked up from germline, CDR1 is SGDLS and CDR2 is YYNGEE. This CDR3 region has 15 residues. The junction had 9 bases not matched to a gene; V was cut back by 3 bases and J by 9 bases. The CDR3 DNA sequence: TGTGCCAGCAGCGACGTGGGGACAGGGGTCAGTGAGCAGTTCTTC. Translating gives CASSDVGTGVSEQFF. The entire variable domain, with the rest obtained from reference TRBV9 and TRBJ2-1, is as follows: DSGVTQTPKHLITATGQRVTLRCSPRSGDLSVYWYQQSLDQGLQFLIQYYNGEERAKGNILERFSAQQFPDLHSELNLSSLELGDSALYFCASSDVGTGVSEQFFGPGTRLTVL.

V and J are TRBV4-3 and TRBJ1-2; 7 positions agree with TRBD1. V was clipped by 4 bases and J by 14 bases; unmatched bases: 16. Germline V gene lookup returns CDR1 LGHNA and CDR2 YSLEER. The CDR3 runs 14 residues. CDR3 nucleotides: TGCGCCAGCAGCCGCTCTGACGGGGCAGGGGGTTATACCTTC. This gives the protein CASSRSDGAGGYTF.

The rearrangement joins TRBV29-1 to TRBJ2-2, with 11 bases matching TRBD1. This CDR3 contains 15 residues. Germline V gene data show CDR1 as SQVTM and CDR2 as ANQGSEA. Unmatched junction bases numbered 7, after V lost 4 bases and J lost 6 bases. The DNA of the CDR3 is TGCAGCGTTGGGCCCGGGGACAGGGGGTCCGGGGAGCTGTTTTTT. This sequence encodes CSVGPGDRGSGELFF.

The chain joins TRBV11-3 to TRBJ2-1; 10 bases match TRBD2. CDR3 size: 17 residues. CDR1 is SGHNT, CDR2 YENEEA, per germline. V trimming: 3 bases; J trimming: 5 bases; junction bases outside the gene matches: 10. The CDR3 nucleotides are TGTGCCAGCAGCTTCGCCAGGGGGCTAGCGGGGGACAATGAGCAGTTCTTC. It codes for CASSFARGLAGDNEQFF. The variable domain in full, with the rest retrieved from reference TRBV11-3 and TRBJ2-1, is EAGVVQSPRYKIIEKKQPVAFWCNPISGHNTLYWYLQNLGQGPELLIRYENEEAVDDSQLPKDRFSAERLKGVDSTLKIQPAELGDSAVYLCASSFARGLAGDNEQFFGPGTRLTVL.

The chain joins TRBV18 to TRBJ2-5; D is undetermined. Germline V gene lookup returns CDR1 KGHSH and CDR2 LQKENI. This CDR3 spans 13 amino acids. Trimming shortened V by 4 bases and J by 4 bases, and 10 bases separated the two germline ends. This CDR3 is CASSQQGVETQYF. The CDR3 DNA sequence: TGTGCCAGCTCACAACAAGGAGTAGAGACCCAGTACTTC.

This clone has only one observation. The CDR3 DNA reads TGTGCCAGCAGCCCCCGGGGGAACACTGAAGCTTTCTTT. Residues: CASSPRGNTEAFF. The gene calls are TRBV6-1 and TRBJ1-1, with no clear D. The V end was cut by 6 bases, the J end by 1 base, with 9 bases between. The length of the CDR3 is 13 residues. CDR1 and CDR2 (germline): MNHNS, SASEGT.

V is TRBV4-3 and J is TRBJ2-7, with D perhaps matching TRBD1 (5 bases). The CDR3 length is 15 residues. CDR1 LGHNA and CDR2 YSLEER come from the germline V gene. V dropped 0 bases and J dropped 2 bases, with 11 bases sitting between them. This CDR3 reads CASSQDRQGTYEQYF. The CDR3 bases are TGCGCCAGCAGCCAAGATCGGCAGGGCACCTACGAGCAGTACTTC.

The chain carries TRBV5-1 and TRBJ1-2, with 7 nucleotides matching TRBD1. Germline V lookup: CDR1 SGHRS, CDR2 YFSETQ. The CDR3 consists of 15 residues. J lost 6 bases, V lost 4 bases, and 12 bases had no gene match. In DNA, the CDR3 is TGCGCCAGCAGCCCGCAACAGGGGAGGAAAAATGGCTACACCTTC. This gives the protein CASSPQQGRKNGYTF. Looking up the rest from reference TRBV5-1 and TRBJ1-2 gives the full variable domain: KAGVTQTPRYLIKTRGQQVTLSCSPISGHRSVSWYQQTPGQGLQFLFEYFSETQRNKGNFPGRFSGRQFSNSRSEMNVSTLELGDSALYLCASSPQQGRKNGYTFGSGTRLTVV.

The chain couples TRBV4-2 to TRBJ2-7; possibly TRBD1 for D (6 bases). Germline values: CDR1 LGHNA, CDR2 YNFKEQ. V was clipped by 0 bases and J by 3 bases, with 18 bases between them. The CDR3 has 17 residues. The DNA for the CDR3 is TGTGCCAGCAGCCAAGATCGGGGTAGGGGGATAGACTACGAGCAGTACTTC. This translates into CASSQDRGRGIDYEQYF.

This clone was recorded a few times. The CDR3 loop is CASSLDRGYEQYF. CDR3 nucleotide sequence: TGTGCCAGCAGCCTGGACAGGGGATACGAGCAGTACTTC. J is TRBJ2-7 and V is TRBV7-3, with 9 bases matching TRBD1. The germline gives CDR1 SGHTA, CDR2 FQGTGA. V lost 5 bases and J lost 4; bases outside the gene matches: 3. This CDR3 region has 13 residues.

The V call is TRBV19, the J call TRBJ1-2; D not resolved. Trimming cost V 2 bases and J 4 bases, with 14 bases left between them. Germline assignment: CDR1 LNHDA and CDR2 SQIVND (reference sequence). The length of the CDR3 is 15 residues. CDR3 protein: CASSISGGKGYGYTF. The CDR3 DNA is TGTGCCAGTAGTATATCAGGAGGGAAGGGCTATGGCTACACCTTC.

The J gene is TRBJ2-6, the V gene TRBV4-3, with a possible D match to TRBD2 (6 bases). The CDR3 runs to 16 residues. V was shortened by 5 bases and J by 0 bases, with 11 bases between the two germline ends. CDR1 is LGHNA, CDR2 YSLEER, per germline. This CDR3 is CASSGEVFSGANVLTF. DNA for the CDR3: TGCGCCAGCAGCGGGGAGGTCTTCTCTGGGGCCAACGTCCTGACTTTC.

The CDR3 sequence: CASSSRQGAWGYTF. DNA of the CDR3: TGTGCCAGCAGCTCAAGACAGGGGGCTTGGGGCTACACCTTC. This chain links TRBV9 with TRBJ1-2, with 10 bases fitting TRBD1. CDR3 length: 14 amino acids. CDR1 SGDLS and CDR2 YYNGEE come from the germline V gene. Trimming removed 4 bases from V and 8 bases from J; junction bases left unmatched: 8.

This CDR3 reads CSTQTASNTGELFF. The CDR3 region has the DNA TGCAGCACTCAGACAGCTTCGAACACCGGGGAGCTGTTTTTT. The chain joins TRBV29-1 to TRBJ2-2, with D possibly TRBD1 on 5 matching bases. Trimming removed 8 bases at V and 0 bases at J, with 13 bases between. In germline, CDR1 is SQVTM, CDR2 ANQGSEA. This CDR3 has 14 residues.